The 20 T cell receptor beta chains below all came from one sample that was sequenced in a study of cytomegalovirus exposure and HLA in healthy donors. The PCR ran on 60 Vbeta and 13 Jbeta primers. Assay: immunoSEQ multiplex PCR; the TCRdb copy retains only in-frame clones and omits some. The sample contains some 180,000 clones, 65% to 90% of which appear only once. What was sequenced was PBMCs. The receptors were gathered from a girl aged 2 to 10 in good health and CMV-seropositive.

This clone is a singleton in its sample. The chain's CDR3 is CACPSNGYTF. The CDR3 region has the DNA TGTGCCTGTCCGTCTAATGGCTACACCTTC. The chain links TRBV30 to TRBJ1-2; D is unclear. V was shortened by 6 bases and J by 6 bases, with 8 bases between the two germline ends. The CDR3 sequence is 10 residues long. Germline CDR1 GTSNPN, CDR2 SVGIG (reference sequence).

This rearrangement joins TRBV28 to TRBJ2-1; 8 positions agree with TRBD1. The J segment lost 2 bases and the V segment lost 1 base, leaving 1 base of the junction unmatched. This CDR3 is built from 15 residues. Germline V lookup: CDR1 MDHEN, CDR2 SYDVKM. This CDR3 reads CASSLSRGPYNEQFF. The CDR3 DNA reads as TGTGCCAGCAGTTTATCCAGGGGGCCCTACAATGAGCAGTTCTTC.

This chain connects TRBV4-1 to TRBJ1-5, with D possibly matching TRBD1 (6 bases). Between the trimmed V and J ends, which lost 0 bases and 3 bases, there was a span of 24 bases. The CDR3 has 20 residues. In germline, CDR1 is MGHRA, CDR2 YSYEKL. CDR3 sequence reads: CASSQDSKRTVLALNQPQHF. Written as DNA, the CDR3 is TGCGCCAGCAGCCAAGATTCCAAGCGGACAGTTTTGGCTCTCAATCAGCCCCAGCATTTT.

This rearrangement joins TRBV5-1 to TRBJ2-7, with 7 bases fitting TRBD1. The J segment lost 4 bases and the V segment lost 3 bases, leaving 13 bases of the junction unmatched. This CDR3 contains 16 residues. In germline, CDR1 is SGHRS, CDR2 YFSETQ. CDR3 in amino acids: CASSSFETGQGYEQYF. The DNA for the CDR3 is TGCGCCAGCAGCTCATTTGAGACAGGGCAAGGGTACGAGCAGTACTTC.

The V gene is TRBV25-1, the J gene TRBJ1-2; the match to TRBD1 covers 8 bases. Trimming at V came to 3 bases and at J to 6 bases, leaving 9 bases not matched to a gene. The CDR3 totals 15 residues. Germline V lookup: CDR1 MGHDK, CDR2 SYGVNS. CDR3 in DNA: TGTGCCAGCAGTGATGGGACAGGCGAGGTGGATGGCTACACCTTC. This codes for CASSDGTGEVDGYTF.

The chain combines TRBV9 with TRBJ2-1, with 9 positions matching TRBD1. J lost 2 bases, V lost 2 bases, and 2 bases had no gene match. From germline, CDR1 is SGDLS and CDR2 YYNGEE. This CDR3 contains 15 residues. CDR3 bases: TGTGCCAGCAGCGTTTGGGACAGGGCCTACAATGAGCAGTTCTTC. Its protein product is CASSVWDRAYNEQFF.

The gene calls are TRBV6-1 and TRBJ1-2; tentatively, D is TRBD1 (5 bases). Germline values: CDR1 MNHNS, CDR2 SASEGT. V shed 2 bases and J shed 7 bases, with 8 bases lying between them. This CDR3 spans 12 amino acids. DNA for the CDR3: TGTGCCAGCAGTGAAACAAGGGGTGGCTACACCTTC. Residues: CASSETRGGYTF.

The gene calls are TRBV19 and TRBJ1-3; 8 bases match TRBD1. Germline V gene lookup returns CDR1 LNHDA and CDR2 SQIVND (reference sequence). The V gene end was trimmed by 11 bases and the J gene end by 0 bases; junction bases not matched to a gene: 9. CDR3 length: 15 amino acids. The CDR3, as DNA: TGTGCCTCGGCCCCAGGGGGCATCTCTGGAAACACCATATATTTT. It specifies CASAPGGISGNTIYF.

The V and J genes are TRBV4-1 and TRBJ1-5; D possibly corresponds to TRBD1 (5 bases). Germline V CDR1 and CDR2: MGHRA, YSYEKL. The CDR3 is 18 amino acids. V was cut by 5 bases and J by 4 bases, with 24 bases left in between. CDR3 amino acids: CASSKTGTAGLLNQPQHF. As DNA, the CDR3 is TGCGCCAGCAGCAAAACCGGGACGGCGGGGCTTCTAAATCAGCCCCAGCATTTT.

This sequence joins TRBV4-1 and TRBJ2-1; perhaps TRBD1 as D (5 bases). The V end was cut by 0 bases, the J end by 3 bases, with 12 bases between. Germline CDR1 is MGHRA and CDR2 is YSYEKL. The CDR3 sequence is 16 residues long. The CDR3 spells CASSQEWGGDYNEQFF. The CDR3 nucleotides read TGCGCCAGCAGCCAAGAGTGGGGCGGAGACTACAATGAGCAGTTCTTC.

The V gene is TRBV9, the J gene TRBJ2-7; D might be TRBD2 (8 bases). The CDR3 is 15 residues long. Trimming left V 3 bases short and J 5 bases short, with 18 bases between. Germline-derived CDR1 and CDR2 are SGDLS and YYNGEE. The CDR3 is CASSAEGLGGNEQYF. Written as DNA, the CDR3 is TGTGCCAGCAGCGCCGAGGGACTAGGGGGCAACGAGCAGTACTTC.

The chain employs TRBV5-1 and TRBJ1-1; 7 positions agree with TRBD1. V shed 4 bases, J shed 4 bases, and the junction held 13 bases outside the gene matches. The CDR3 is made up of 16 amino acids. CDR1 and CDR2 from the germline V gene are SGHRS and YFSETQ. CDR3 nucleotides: TGCGCCAGCAGCCCTCAGGGGGGAAGTAGGGGCACTGAAGCTTTCTTT. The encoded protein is CASSPQGGSRGTEAFF.

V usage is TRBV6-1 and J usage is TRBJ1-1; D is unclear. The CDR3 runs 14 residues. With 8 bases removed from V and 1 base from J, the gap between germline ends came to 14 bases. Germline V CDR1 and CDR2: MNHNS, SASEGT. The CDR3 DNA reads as TGTGCCAGCGGCCCCGGGTACAAGAACACTGAAGCTTTCTTT. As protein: CASGPGYKNTEAFF.

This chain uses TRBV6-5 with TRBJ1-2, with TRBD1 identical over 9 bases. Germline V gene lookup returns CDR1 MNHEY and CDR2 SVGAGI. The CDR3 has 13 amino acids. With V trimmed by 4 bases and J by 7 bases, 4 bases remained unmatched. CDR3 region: CASSSTGGLGYTF. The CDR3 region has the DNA TGTGCCAGCAGTTCCACAGGGGGCCTTGGCTACACCTTC.

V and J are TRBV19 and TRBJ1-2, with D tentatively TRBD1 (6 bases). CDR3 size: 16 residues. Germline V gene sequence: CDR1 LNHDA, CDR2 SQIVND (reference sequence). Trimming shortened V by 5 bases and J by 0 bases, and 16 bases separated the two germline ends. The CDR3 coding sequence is TGTGCCAGTAGTGGACAGCCGGAATCCACTAACTATGGCTACACCTTC. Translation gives CASSGQPESTNYGYTF.

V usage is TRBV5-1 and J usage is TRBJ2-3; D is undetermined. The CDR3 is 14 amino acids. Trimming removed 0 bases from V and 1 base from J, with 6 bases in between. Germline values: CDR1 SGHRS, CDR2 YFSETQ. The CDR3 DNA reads TGCGCCAGCAGCTTGGACCCGGGCACAGATACGCAGTATTTT. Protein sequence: CASSLDPGTDTQYF.

The CDR3 region is CASSLSRGPSSYNSPLHF. As DNA, the CDR3 is TGTGCCAGCAGTTTATCACGCGGGCCGAGCTCCTATAATTCACCCCTCCACTTT. The chain has TRBV27 and TRBJ1-6, with D uncertain. Germline CDR1 is MNHEY and CDR2 is SMNVEV (reference sequence). Deletions cut 0 bases from V and 0 bases from J, with 12 bases between. The CDR3 extends over 18 amino acids.

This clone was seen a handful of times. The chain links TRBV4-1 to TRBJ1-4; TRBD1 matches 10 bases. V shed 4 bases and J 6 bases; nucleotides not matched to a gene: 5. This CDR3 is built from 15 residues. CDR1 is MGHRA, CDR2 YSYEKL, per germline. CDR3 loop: CASSRQGAQDEKLFF. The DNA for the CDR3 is TGCGCCAGCAGCCGACAGGGGGCTCAGGATGAAAAACTGTTTTTT.

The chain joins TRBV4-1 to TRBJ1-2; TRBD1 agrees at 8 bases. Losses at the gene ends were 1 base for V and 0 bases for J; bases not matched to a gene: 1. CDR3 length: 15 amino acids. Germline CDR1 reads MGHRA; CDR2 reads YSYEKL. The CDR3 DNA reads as TGCGCCAGCAGCCAAGGACAGGGGACTAACTATGGCTACACCTTC. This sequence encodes CASSQGQGTNYGYTF.

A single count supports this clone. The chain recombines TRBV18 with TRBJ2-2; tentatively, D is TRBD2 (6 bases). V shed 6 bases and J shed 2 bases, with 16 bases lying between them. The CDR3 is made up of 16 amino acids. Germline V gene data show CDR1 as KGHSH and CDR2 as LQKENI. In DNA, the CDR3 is TGTGCCAGCTCCCGCGGGGCCAGGACCAACACCGGGGAGCTGTTTTTT. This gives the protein CASSRGARTNTGELFF. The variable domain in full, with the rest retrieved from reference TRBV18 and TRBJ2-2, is NAGVMQNPRHLVRRRGQEARLRCSPMKGHSHVYWYRQLPEEGLKFMVYLQKENIIDESGMPKERFSAEFPKEGPSILRIQQVVRGDSAAYFCASSRGARTNTGELFFGEGSRLTVL.